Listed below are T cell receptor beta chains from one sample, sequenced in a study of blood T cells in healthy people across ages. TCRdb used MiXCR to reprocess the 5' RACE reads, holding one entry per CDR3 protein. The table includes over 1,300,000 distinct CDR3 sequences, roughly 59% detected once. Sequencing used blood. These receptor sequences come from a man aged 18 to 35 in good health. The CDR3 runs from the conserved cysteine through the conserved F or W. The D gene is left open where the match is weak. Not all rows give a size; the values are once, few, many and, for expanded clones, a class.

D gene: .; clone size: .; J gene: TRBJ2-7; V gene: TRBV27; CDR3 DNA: TGTGCCAGCAGTAGCAGGGGCCTGCGGGGTATTTACGAGCAGTACTTC; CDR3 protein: CASSSRGLRGIYEQYF
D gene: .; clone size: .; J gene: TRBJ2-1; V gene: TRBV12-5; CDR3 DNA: TGTGCTAGTGGGCCCGGGACATCGGACTACAATGAGCAGTTCTTC; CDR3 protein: CASGPGTSDYNEQFF
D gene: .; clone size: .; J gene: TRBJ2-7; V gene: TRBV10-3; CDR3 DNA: TGTGCCATCAGTGATTCAGGGCCCCCCGAGCAGTACTTC; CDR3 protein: CAISDSGPPEQYF
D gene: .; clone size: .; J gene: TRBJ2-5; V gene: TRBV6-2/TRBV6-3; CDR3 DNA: TGTGCCAGCAGTTCCTGGGGGAAGCTGGAGACCCAGTACTTC; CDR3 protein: CASSSWGKLETQYF
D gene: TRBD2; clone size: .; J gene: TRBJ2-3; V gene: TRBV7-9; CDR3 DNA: TGTGCCAGCAGCATTAATAGCGGGGGGGTTCACCCAGTTGCCACAGATACGCAGTATTTT; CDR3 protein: CASSINSGGVHPVATDTQYF
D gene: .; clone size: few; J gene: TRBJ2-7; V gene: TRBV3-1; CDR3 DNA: TGTGCCAGCAGCCCCACAGGCCCCGGCGAGCAGTACTTC; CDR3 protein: CASSPTGPGEQYF
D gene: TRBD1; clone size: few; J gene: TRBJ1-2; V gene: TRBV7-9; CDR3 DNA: TGTGCCACACCCATAGGTGGGACAGACATCTATGGCTACACCTTC; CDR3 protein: CATPIGGTDIYGYTF
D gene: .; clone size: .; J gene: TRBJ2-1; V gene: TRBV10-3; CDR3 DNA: TGTGCCATCAGGGCGGACACTACAGGAGATGAGCAGTTCTTC; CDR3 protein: CAIRADTTGDEQFF
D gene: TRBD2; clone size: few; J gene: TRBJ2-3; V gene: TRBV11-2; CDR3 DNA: TGTGCCAGCAGCTTAGATACCCGGGGGGGCCCGACGGATACGCAGTATTTT; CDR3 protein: CASSLDTRGGPTDTQYF
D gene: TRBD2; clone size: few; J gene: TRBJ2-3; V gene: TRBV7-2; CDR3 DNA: TGTGCCAGCAGCTTCACACGGGGGGACACAGATACGCAGTATTTT; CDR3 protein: CASSFTRGDTDTQYF
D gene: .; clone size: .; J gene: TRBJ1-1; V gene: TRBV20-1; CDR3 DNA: TGCAGTGCTAGTATCCCCTCTAGTGTGGGTTATCCTGAAGCTTTCTTT; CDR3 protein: CSASIPSSVGYPEAFF
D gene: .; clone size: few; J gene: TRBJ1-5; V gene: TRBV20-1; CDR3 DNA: TGCAGTGCTAGCTATTCTAGCAATCAGCCCCAGCATTTT; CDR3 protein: CSASYSSNQPQHF
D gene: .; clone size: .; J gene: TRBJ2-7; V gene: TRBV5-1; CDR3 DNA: TGCGCCAGCAGCTTGGGTGGAGATCCTGGGGAGCAGTACTTC; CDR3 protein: CASSLGGDPGEQYF
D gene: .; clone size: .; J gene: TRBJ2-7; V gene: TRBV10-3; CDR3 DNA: TGTGCCATCAGGGGACAATACCTCTACGAGCAGTACTTC; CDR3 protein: CAIRGQYLYEQYF
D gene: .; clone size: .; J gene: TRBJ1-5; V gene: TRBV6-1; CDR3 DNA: TGTGCCAGCAGTGGCCGCGAAGGGTTCAATCAGCCCCAGCATTTT; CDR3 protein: CASSGREGFNQPQHF
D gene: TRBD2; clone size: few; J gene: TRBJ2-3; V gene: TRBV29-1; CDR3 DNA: TGCAGCGTTGAGTATAAATTATCGGGACTAGCGGGGAGAGATACGCAGTATTTT; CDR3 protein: CSVEYKLSGLAGRDTQYF
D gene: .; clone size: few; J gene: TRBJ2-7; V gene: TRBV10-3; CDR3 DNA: TGTGCCATCAGTGAGTCGCAGGGCATCCAGCAGTACTTC; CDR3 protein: CAISESQGIQQYF
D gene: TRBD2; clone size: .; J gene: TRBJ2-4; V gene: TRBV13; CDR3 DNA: TGTGCCAGCAGCCCTAGCGGGGGGGCCGGTGGAGAGCAGTACTTC; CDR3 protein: CASSPSGGAGGEQYF
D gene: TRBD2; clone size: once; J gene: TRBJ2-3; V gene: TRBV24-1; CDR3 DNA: TGTGCCACCAGTGTATCACTAGCGGGGGGCACAGATACGCAGTATTTT; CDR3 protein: CATSVSLAGGTDTQYF
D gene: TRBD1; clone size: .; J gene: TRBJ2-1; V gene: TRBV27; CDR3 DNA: TGTGCCAGCAGGGGGCCATACAGGGGGTCCTACAATGAGCAGTTCTTC; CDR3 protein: CASRGPYRGSYNEQFF
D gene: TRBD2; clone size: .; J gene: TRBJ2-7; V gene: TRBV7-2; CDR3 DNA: TGTGCCGGCAGCCTACCCCGGCTAGCGGGGGACGAGCAGTACTTC; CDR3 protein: CAGSLPRLAGDEQYF
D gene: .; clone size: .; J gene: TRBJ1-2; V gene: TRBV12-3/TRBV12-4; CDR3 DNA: TGTGCCAGCAGTACTCCAGGGTATGGAAGCTATGGCTACACCTTC; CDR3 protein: CASSTPGYGSYGYTF
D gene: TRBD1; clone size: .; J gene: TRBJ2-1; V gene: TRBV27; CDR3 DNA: TGTACCAGCAGCTCATATAAGGATACAGGGGTGAACAATGAGCAGTTCTTC; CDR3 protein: CTSSSYKDTGVNNEQFF
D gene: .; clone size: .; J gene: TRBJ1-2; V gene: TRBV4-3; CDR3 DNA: TGCGCCAGCAGTCCCACAGGGAGCGACTATGGCTACACCTTC; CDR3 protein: CASSPTGSDYGYTF
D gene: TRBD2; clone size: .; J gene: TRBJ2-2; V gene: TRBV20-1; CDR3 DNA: TGCAGTGCTAGACCACGACTAGCGGGAGGCCCCGGGGAGCTGTTTTTT; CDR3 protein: CSARPRLAGGPGELFF
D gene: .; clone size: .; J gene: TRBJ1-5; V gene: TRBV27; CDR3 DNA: TGTGCCAGCAGTTTAGGACTCCATGGCAATCAGCCCCAGCATTTT; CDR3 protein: CASSLGLHGNQPQHF
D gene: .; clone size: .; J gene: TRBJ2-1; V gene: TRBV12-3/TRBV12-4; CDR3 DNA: TGTGCCAGCAGTTTATGGGCAGGCCGGAGCTCCTACAATGAGCAGTTCTTC; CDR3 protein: CASSLWAGRSSYNEQFF
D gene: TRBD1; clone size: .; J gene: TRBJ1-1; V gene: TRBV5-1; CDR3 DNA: TGCGCCAGCAGGCCCGGGACAGGCGGCACTGAAGCTTTCTTT; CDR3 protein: CASRPGTGGTEAFF
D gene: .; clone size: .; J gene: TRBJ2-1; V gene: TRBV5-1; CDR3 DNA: TGCGCCAGCAGCCCGCTGAAACCCGACAATGAGCAGTTCTTC; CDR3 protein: CASSPLKPDNEQFF
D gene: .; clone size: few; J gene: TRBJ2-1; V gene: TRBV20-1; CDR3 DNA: TGCAGTGCTAGGGCCAGGAACCAATACAATGAGCAGTTCTTC; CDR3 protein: CSARARNQYNEQFF
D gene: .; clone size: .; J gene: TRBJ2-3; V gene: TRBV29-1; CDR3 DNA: TGCAGCGTTGATTGGAGGGGGCAAAGCACAGATACGCAGTATTTT; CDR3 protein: CSVDWRGQSTDTQYF
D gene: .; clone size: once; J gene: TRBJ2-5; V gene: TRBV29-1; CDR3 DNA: TGCAGCGCAAACACGGATGCCCAGTACTTC; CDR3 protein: CSANTDAQYF
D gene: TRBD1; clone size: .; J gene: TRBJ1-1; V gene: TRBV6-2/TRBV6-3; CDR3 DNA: TGTGCCAGCAGTTACGGGGACAGGTCGAACACTGAAGCTTTCTTT; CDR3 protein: CASSYGDRSNTEAFF
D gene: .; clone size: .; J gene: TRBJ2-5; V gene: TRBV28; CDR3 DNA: TGTGCCAGCAGTTTATTGATGGCCCGGGGGGAGACCCAGTACTTC; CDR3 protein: CASSLLMARGETQYF
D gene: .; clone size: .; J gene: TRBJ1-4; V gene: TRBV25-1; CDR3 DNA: TGTGCCAGCAGTGCCCGGGTTGATGAAAAACTGTTTTTT; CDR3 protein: CASSARVDEKLFF
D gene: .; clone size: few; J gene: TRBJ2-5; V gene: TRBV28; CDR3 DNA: TGTGCCAGCAGTCAGCCGGCTACAGGGGAGACCCAGTACTTC; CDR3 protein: CASSQPATGETQYF
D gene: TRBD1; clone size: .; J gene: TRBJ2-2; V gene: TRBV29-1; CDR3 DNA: TGCAGCGTCACGGTGACAGGGACCAGCACCGGGGAGCTGTTTTTT; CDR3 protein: CSVTVTGTSTGELFF
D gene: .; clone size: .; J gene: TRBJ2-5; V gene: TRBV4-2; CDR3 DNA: TGTGCCAGCAGCTACGCGACGGGTGAGCAGTACTTC; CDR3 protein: CASSYATGEQYF
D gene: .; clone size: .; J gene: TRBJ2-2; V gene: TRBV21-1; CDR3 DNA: TGTGCCAGCAGATATTCAGGGGGGACCATAAACACCGGGGAGCTGTTTTTT; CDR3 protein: CASRYSGGTINTGELFF
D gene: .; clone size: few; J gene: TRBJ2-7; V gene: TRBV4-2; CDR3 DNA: TGTGCCAGCAGCCAAGGACAACCTAGCGAGTACGAGCAGTACTTC; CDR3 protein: CASSQGQPSEYEQYF